The sequence of this T cell receptor (beta chain) was determined in a study of blood T cell repertoires in COVID-19. Study information: Specimens from acute and convalescent COVID-19 originated in the United States, Italy and Spain. T cells, B-cell-depleted T cells, or PBMCs supplied cDNA or gDNA.

As originally analysed: Amplified reference gene primers provided the basis for estimating nucleated cell counts. Profiled with immunoSEQ multiplex PCR; TCRdb holds only in-frame clones, not every one. That table gives V, J and clone size, and the DNA gave D and trimming. The data show roughly 330,000 clones, 70% to 90% seen once. The ends lost 7 bases at V and 1 base at J; junction bases unmatched: 3. The CDR3 runs 14 residues. Germline V gene sequence: CDR1 SGDLS, CDR2 YYNGEE. The chain is built from TRBV9 and TRBJ2-2; the match to TRBD1 covers 8 bases. The sample was peripheral blood. The sequence derives from a woman in her 50s with active or convalescent COVID-19. The CDR3 is CASAGQGNTGELFF. DNA for the CDR3: TGTGCCAGCGCCGGACAGGGGAACACCGGGGAGCTGTTTTTT. Full variable domain (remainder filled in from reference TRBV9 and TRBJ2-2): DSGVTQTPKHLITATGQRVTLRCSPRSGDLSVYWYQQSLDQGLQFLIQYYNGEERAKGNILERFSAQQFPDLHSELNLSSLELGDSALYFCASAGQGNTGELFFGEGSRLTVL.